Below, 13 T cell receptor beta chains from the same sample are listed, as sequenced in a study of lymphopenia after photon versus proton radiotherapy. Assay used: immunoSEQ multiplex PCR; TCRdb lists only in-frame clones, some missing. The sample shows around 20,000 clones, around 90% of them seen only once. The sample in question was peripheral blood, obtained from a patient treated with proton-based radiotherapy. These receptors were collected from a woman in her seventies with pancreatic cancer. Some clones in this sample may be carry-over from other donors' samples.

This rearrangement joins TRBV6-1 to TRBJ2-1, with D possibly being TRBD1 (6 bases). Germline values: CDR1 MNHNS, CDR2 SASEGT. The CDR3 has 14 residues. V was pared by 5 bases and J by 2 bases, with 10 bases between. This chain's CDR3 is CASSSGTTYNEQFF. The CDR3 coding sequence is TGTGCCAGCAGTTCCGGGACAACCTACAATGAGCAGTTCTTC.

The rearrangement uses TRBV7-2 and TRBJ2-5; either TRBD1 or TRBD2 may supply D (6 bases each). Between the trimmed V and J ends, which lost 5 bases and 5 bases, there was a span of 18 bases. This CDR3 has 15 amino acids. Germline CDR1 reads SGHTA; CDR2 reads FQGNSA. In DNA, the CDR3 is TGTGCCAGCAGCAGCCTTGGGGGGCTATATGAGACCCAGTACTTC. This translates into CASSSLGGLYETQYF.

J is TRBJ2-7 and V is TRBV5-4; TRBD1 might be the D (5 bases). The CDR3 contains 13 residues. V was cut by 7 bases and J by 4 bases, with 15 bases left in between. Germline CDR1 is SGHNT and CDR2 is YYREEE (reference sequence). The CDR3 DNA reads as TGTGCCAGCGGTAGGGGCGCGGATTACGAGCAGTACTTC. Protein product: CASGRGADYEQYF.

J is TRBJ2-5 and V is TRBV19, with 7 positions matching TRBD1. The CDR3 length is 13 residues. The germline V gene encodes CDR1 LNHDA and CDR2 SQIVND (reference sequence). The junction had 1 base not matched to a gene; V was cut back by 4 bases and J by 2 bases. The CDR3 loop is CASSRQGQETQYF. As DNA, the CDR3 is TGTGCCAGTAGTAGACAGGGTCAAGAGACCCAGTACTTC. Full variable domain (rest looked up from reference TRBV19 and TRBJ2-5): DGGITQSPKYLFRKEGQNVTLSCEQNLNHDAMYWYRQDPGQGLRLIYYSQIVNDFQKGDIAEGYSVSREKKESFPLTVTSAQKNPTAFYLCASSRQGQETQYFGPGTRLLVL.

The chain has TRBV10-3 and TRBJ2-1; 8 nucleotides agree with TRBD2. The CDR3 runs to 14 residues. Germline loops: CDR1 ENHRY, CDR2 SYGVKD. V lost 6 bases and J lost 0; bases outside the gene matches: 1. DNA of the CDR3: TGTGCCATCAGGGGGACTAGCTCCTACAATGAGCAGTTCTTC. It codes for CAIRGTSSYNEQFF.

The chain is built from TRBV27 and TRBJ2-1, with a tentative D call TRBD1 (5 bases). The CDR3 sequence is 11 residues long. Between the trimmed V and J ends, which lost 8 bases and 6 bases, there was a span of 8 bases. CDR1 MNHEY and CDR2 SMNVEV come from the germline V gene (reference sequence). CDR3 residues: CASHRGNEQFF. CDR3 DNA: TGTGCCAGCCATAGGGGCAATGAGCAGTTCTTC.

The V call is TRBV19, the J call TRBJ2-5; 8 bases line up with TRBD2. The CDR3 extends over 14 amino acids. Germline V gives CDR1 LNHDA, CDR2 SQIVND (reference sequence). J gave up 1 base and V 5 bases, and 3 bases lay outside the gene matches. The CDR3 nucleotides read TGTGCCAGTAGTCTTGCGGGAGGCCAAGAGACCCAGTACTTC. It encodes CASSLAGGQETQYF.

The V gene is TRBV5-5, the J gene TRBJ2-5, with TRBD1 matching 12 bases. There are 16 residues in the CDR3. The V gene end was trimmed by 4 bases and the J gene end by 1 base; junction bases not matched to a gene: 5. CDR1 and CDR2 from the germline V gene are SGHKS and YYEKEE (reference sequence). The CDR3 loop is CASSTGQGAGQETQYF. CDR3 DNA: TGTGCCAGCAGCACGGGACAGGGGGCAGGCCAAGAGACCCAGTACTTC. The entire variable domain, with the rest obtained from reference TRBV5-5 and TRBJ2-5, is as follows: DAGVTQSPTHLIKTRGQQVTLRCSPISGHKSVSWYQQVLGQGPQFIFQYYEKEERGRGNFPDRFSARQFPNYSSELNVNALLLGDSALYLCASSTGQGAGQETQYFGPGTRLLVL.

The chain recombines TRBV7-2 with TRBJ1-1, with 8 bases identical to TRBD1. CDR1 SGHTA and CDR2 FQGNSA come from the germline V gene. This CDR3 region has 15 residues. Trimming at V came to 1 base and at J to 5 bases, leaving 6 bases not matched to a gene. CDR3 sequence (DNA): TGTGCCAGCAGCTTAGAGGGACAGGTGGGAACTGAAGCTTTCTTT. Protein product: CASSLEGQVGTEAFF. Together with reference TRBV7-2 and TRBJ1-1, the CDR3 gives the full variable domain: GAGVSQSPSNKVTEKGKDVELRCDPISGHTALYWYRQSLGQGLEFLIYFQGNSAPDKSGLPSDRFSAERTGGSVSTLTIQRTQQEDSAVYLCASSLEGQVGTEAFFGQGTRLTVV.

The V and J genes are TRBV28 and TRBJ2-7, with unresolved D. Trimming removed 5 bases at V and 1 base at J, with 12 bases between. In germline, CDR1 is MDHEN, CDR2 SYDVKM. The CDR3 has 14 residues. As DNA, the CDR3 is TGTGCCAGCAGTGTGACTCATAAATCCTACGAGCAGTACTTC. Translation gives CASSVTHKSYEQYF.

This chain joins TRBV28 and TRBJ2-7; no clear D gene. The CDR3 is 13 residues long. V lost 5 bases and J lost 5, with 13 bases in between. Germline V CDR1 and CDR2: MDHEN, SYDVKM. The CDR3 region is CASSTSWVHEQYF. The DNA of the CDR3 is TGTGCCAGCAGTACCTCTTGGGTACACGAGCAGTACTTC.

The chain employs TRBV6-5 and TRBJ1-1; 9 bases line up with TRBD1. Trimming cost V 5 bases and J 1 base; bases outside gene matches: 5. The germline gives CDR1 MNHEY, CDR2 SVGAGI. The length of the CDR3 is 15 residues. The CDR3 nucleotides are TGTGCCAGCAGTCGGACAGGGGAGGGGAACACTGAAGCTTTCTTT. Translated: CASSRTGEGNTEAFF.

The rearrangement uses TRBV30 and TRBJ2-3; D not resolved. The V end was cut by 5 bases, the J end by 1 base, with 10 bases between. Germline CDR1 reads GTSNPN; CDR2 reads SVGIG (reference sequence). The CDR3 length is 13 residues. CDR3 in amino acids: CAWDQIRTDTQYF. DNA for the CDR3: TGTGCCTGGGATCAGATTCGCACAGATACGCAGTATTTT.